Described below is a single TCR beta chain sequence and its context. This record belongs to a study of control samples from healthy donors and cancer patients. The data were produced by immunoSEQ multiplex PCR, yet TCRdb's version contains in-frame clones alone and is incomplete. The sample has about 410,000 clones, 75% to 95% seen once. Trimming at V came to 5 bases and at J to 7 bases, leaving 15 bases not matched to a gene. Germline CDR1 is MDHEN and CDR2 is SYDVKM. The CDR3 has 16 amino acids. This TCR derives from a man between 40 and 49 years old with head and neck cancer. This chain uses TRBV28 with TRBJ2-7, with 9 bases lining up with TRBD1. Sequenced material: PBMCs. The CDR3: CASSHPGQGDSGEQYF. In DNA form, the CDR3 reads TGTGCCAGCAGTCACCCGGGACAGGGTGACTCCGGGGAGCAGTACTTC.